The present T cell receptor beta chain was sequenced within a study of cytomegalovirus exposure and HLA in healthy donors. The PCR had 60 Vbeta and 13 Jbeta primers. Produced via immunoSEQ multiplex PCR; TCRdb's table is partial and in-frame only. Of 30,000 to 40,000 clones detected, 60% to 80% appear once; the ten largest clones hold about 6%. The CDR3 is 15 amino acids. V shed 3 bases, J shed 4 bases, and the junction held 2 bases outside the gene matches. Per germline, CDR1 PRHDT and CDR2 FYEKMQ (reference sequence). The chain has TRBV13 and TRBJ2-2; TRBD1 agrees at 10 bases. This TCR was sampled from a man aged 25 to 45 in good health and CMV-seronegative. The specimen was PBMCs. CDR3 loop: CASSFGDRGTGELFF. The CDR3 DNA reads as TGTGCCAGCAGCTTTGGGGACAGGGGCACCGGGGAGCTGTTTTTT.